Below, 23 T cell receptor beta chains from the same sample are listed, as sequenced in a study of T cell clonality in common variable immunodeficiency. Study results and caveats: Fewer deletions and N-nucleotide insertions were reportedly seen in common variable immunodeficiency TCR beta sequences.

Their antigens are not known. Clones were sequenced by immunoSEQ multiplex PCR, and TCRdb holds only the in-frame ones, with some missing. The sample counts under 35,000 clones, none seen once; the ten largest own about 5%. Sequencing was carried out using peripheral blood mononuclear cells. The receptors were gathered from a human donor with common variable immunodeficiency.

This clone was counted between two and nine times. From the germline J gene comes the end of the CDR3, since the read stops 3 residues before it. The chain combines TRBV18 with TRBJ1-5; D gene uncertain. Trimming took off 3 bases at V and 0 bases at J, with 15 bases between the two ends. The CDR3 loop spans 17 amino acids. The germline CDR1 and CDR2 sequences are KGHSH and LQKENI. This chain's CDR3 is CASSPAGRPYSNQPQHF. The covered CDR3 bases are TGTGCCAGCTCACCCGCCGGCAGGCCTTATAGCAATCAGCCC.

This clone occurred a few times. The read finishes 3 residues shy of the CDR3 end, and the germline J gene is used to complete it. The chain couples TRBV5-6 to TRBJ2-5; D not resolved. The CDR3 sequence is 12 residues long. V was pared by 0 bases and J by 5 bases, with 5 bases between. The V gene's germline CDR1 is SGHDT and CDR2 YYEEEE. CDR3 amino acids: CASSLAGETQYF. The DNA read from the CDR3 is TGTGCCAGCAGCTTGGCCGGGGAGACC.

With regard to this clone: The read comes to an end 3 residues before the CDR3 does, leaving the germline J gene to fill in the end. J is TRBJ1-2 and V is TRBV7-9, with D uncertain. The CDR3 has 15 amino acids. CDR1 SEHNR and CDR2 FQNEAQ come from the germline V gene (reference sequence). V dropped 7 bases and J dropped 3 bases, with 18 bases sitting between them. Partial CDR3 DNA: TGTGCCAGCAATCGAGGAGCTTTTGCGGACTATGGC. Translation gives CASNRGAFADYG. The whole CDR3 protein reads CASNRGAFADYGYTF.

This clone is deemed medium-sized. At one boundary the junction diverges from the germline segment, which might be a read error. The read comes to an end 3 residues before the CDR3 does, leaving the germline J gene to fill in the end. The chain couples TRBV3-1 (or the pseudogene TRBV3-2) to TRBJ1-1, with D hard to call. Germline V gives CDR1 LGHDT, CDR2 YNNKEL (reference sequence). The CDR3 extends over 14 amino acids. The CDR3 sequence is CASNQGLTNTEAFF. The sequenced part of the CDR3 DNA is TGTGCCAGCAACCAAGGGCTTACGAACACTGAA.

Concerning this clone itself: The read stops 3 residues short of the end of the CDR3; the missing end is completed from the germline J gene. The chain employs TRBV6-2 or TRBV6-3 and TRBJ2-5; maybe TRBD1 (6 bases). Trimming stripped 7 bases from V and 1 base from J, with 16 bases between. The CDR3 contains 15 residues. Germline CDR1 is MNHEY and CDR2 is SVGEGT. The CDR3 here is CASKPTGSPQETQYF. CDR3 bases read: TGTGCCAGCAAACCGACAGGAAGCCCCCAAGAGACC.

This clone was seen a few times. The read comes to an end 3 residues before the CDR3 does, leaving the germline J gene to fill in the end. The chain uses TRBV19 and TRBJ2-7; TRBD1 is a possible D gene (6 bases). Germline V gives CDR1 LNHDA, CDR2 SQIVND (reference sequence). Trimming removed 1 base at V and 2 bases at J, with 9 bases between. The length of the CDR3 is 14 residues. The CDR3 sequence: CASSIGRGAYEQYF. Partial CDR3 DNA: TGTGCCAGTAGTATAGGCAGGGGAGCCTACGAG.

This clone was seen a few times. Sequencing ends 3 residues short of the CDR3 end; the germline J gene provides the rest. J is TRBJ2-7 and V is TRBV29-1; 9 nucleotides align to TRBD1. CDR3 length: 13 residues. Trimming removed 5 bases from V and 6 bases from J; junction bases left unmatched: 8. Germline V gene lookup returns CDR1 SQVTM and CDR2 ANQGSEA. CDR3 region: CSVKWTGVGEQYF. CDR3 DNA (partial): TGCAGCGTTAAATGGACAGGGGTAGGCGAG.

Concerning this clone itself: The read stops 3 residues short of the end of the CDR3; the missing end is completed from the germline J gene. This chain uses TRBV30 with TRBJ1-1; D remains ambiguous. V gave up 0 bases and J gave up 1 base, with 6 bases separating them. Germline values: CDR1 GTSNPN, CDR2 SVGIG (reference sequence). CDR3 length: 13 residues. The CDR3 DNA, read in part, is TGTGCCTGGAGTGTAGGGTGGAACACTGAA. Translation gives CAWSVGWNTE. The whole CDR3 reads CAWSVGWNTEAFF.

This clone was counted at least ten times. The read terminates 3 residues ahead of where the CDR3 ends, so the germline J gene completes it. The chain couples TRBV20-1 to TRBJ1-5; 8 bases align to TRBD1. The V and J ends lost 6 bases and 4 bases, in that order; junction bases with no gene match: 14. The CDR3 extends over 16 amino acids. The germline V gene has CDR1 DFQATT and CDR2 SNEGSKA (reference sequence). CDR3 loop: CSAFGTGGPANQPQHF. CDR3 DNA (partial): TGCAGTGCCTTTGGCACAGGGGGACCGGCGAATCAGCCC.

This clone was recorded many times. CDR3 DNA, as far as it was read: TGCAGTGCAAAGCCTGGTGGC. This codes for CSAKPGG. The whole CDR3 protein reads CSAKPGGYTF. The rearrangement uses TRBV20-1 and TRBJ1-2; D not resolved. Read sequence stops 3 residues before the CDR3 end, and the germline J gene provides the missing end. V was clipped by 6 bases and J by 7 bases, with 9 bases between them. From germline, CDR1 is DFQATT and CDR2 SNEGSKA (reference sequence). This CDR3 is built from 10 residues.

Of note for this clone: The CDR3 end is not reached by the read, which stops 3 residues before it; the germline J gene fills it in. The genes are TRBV2 and TRBJ1-6, with TRBD1 as a possible D gene (5 bases). The length of the CDR3 is 16 residues. The germline V gene encodes CDR1 SNHLY and CDR2 FYNNEI. V gave up 8 bases and J gave up 1 base, with 15 bases separating them. The CDR3 bases that were read are TGTGCCAGCTCTCCGACTGACAGATCCTATAATTCACCC. Residues: CASSPTDRSYNSP. The full CDR3 sequence reads CASSPTDRSYNSPLHF. Supplemented by reference TRBV2 and TRBJ1-6, the full variable domain reads EPEVTQTPSHQVTQMGQEVILRCVPISNHLYFYWYRQILGQKVEFLVSFYNNEISEKSEIFDDQFSVERPDGSNFTLKIRSTKLEDSAMYFCASSPTDRSYNSPLHFGNGTRLTVT.

This clone appeared many times. The read halts 3 residues ahead of the CDR3 end, with the missing end drawn from the germline J gene. The chain employs TRBV7-2 and TRBJ1-2; D uncertain. Germline V lookup: CDR1 SGHTA, CDR2 FQGNSA. V was pared by 5 bases and J by 2 bases, with 6 bases between. This CDR3 spans 12 amino acids. CDR3 DNA (partial): TGTGCCAGCAGCCACAACAACTATGGC. Its translation is CASSHNNYG. The CDR3 reads in full as CASSHNNYGYTF.

This clone came up many times. The read halts 3 residues ahead of the CDR3 end, with the missing end drawn from the germline J gene. The chain is built from TRBV30 and TRBJ2-1, with D possibly being TRBD1 (6 bases). The CDR3 loop spans 15 amino acids. The germline V gene has CDR1 GTSNPN and CDR2 SVGIG (reference sequence). The V end was cut by 3 bases, the J end by 0 bases, with 12 bases between. The CDR3 spells CAWSRQASSYNEQFF. Partial CDR3 DNA: TGTGCCTGGAGCAGACAGGCAAGCTCCTACAATGAG.

This clone was detected many times. The read stops 3 residues short of the end of the CDR3; the missing end is completed from the germline J gene. The chain recombines TRBV10-3 with TRBJ1-1, with D unclear. In germline, CDR1 is ENHRY, CDR2 SYGVKD. This CDR3 spans 13 amino acids. V lost 5 bases and J lost 6, with 13 bases in between. The covered CDR3 bases are TGTGCCATCAGTCGGGGAGGTCGCGCTGAA. Protein: CAISRGGRAE. The entire CDR3 is CAISRGGRAEAFF.

Concerning this clone itself: Coverage ceases 3 residues before the CDR3 finishes, and the germline J gene fills in the end. This chain links TRBV30 with TRBJ1-1; D is undetermined. Germline V lookup: CDR1 GTSNPN, CDR2 SVGIG (reference sequence). The CDR3 extends over 13 amino acids. V was clipped by 4 bases and J by 4 bases, with 13 bases between them. CDR3 amino acids: CAWNPQASTEAFF. CDR3 DNA (partial): TGTGCCTGGAACCCTCAGGCGAGCACTGAA.

A few counts support this clone. The CDR3 end is not reached by the read, which stops 3 residues before it; the germline J gene fills it in. The V gene is TRBV7-6, the J gene TRBJ1-6, with D possibly TRBD1 on 5 matching bases. The CDR3 spans 15 residues. The V end lost 6 bases, the J end lost 7 bases, and 16 bases lay between the germline ends. The V gene's germline CDR1 is SGHVS and CDR2 FNYEAQ. The CDR3 sequence is CASSRTGVLNSPLHF. The sequenced part of the CDR3 DNA is TGTGCCAGCAGTAGAACGGGGGTTCTCAATTCACCC.

This clone was seen many times. Read sequence stops 3 residues before the CDR3 end, and the germline J gene provides the missing end. The chain joins TRBV7-3 to TRBJ2-5, with D possibly matching TRBD1 (6 bases). CDR1 is SGHTA, CDR2 FQGTGA, per germline. The CDR3 covers 14 residues. Trimming removed 5 bases at V and 4 bases at J, with 14 bases between. The sequenced CDR3 bases are TGTGCCAGCAGCCCCAGGGGCAGGAGAGAGACC. It codes for CASSPRGRRET. The whole CDR3 region reads CASSPRGRRETQYF.

This clone was detected only a few times. The read terminates 3 residues before the CDR3 end, so the remaining end is supplied by the germline J gene. The chain has TRBV7-3 and TRBJ1-1; a weak D match, TRBD1 (5 bases). The CDR3 consists of 14 residues. Germline CDR1 and CDR2: SGHTA and FQGTGA. Trimming removed 6 bases at V and 3 bases at J, with 14 bases between. The sequenced part of the CDR3 DNA is TGTGCCAGCAGTCAGGGATTTCCGGACACTGAA. This codes for CASSQGFPDTE. The CDR3 in its entirety is CASSQGFPDTEAFF. The full variable domain, completed using reference TRBV7-3 and TRBJ1-1, is GAGVSQTPSNKVTEKGKYVELRCDPISGHTALYWYRQSLGQGPEFLIYFQGTGAADDSGLPNDRFFAVRPEGSVSTLKIQRTERGDSAVYLCASSQGFPDTEAFFGQGTRLTVV.

With regard to this clone: The missing CDR3 end, 3 residues past where the read stops, is filled in from the germline J gene. This chain connects TRBV19 to TRBJ2-1, with TRBD1 identical over 7 bases. V gave up 4 bases and J gave up 4 bases; unmatched junction bases: 4. CDR1 and CDR2 (germline): LNHDA, SQIVND (reference sequence). The CDR3 covers 14 residues. CDR3 region: CASSTGTVYNEQFF. The sequenced part of the CDR3 DNA is TGTGCCAGTAGTACCGGGACAGTATACAATGAG.

This clone was observed a few times. Here the CDR3 reads CASSADRATNEKLFF. The covered CDR3 bases are TGTGCCAGCTCAGCCGACAGGGCGACTAATGAAAAA. This chain uses TRBV18 with TRBJ1-4; TRBD1 matches 7 bases. The CDR3 end lies 3 residues beyond the end of the read and is filled in from the germline J gene. Looked up from germline, CDR1 is KGHSH and CDR2 is LQKENI. Trimming removed 5 bases from V and 2 bases from J; junction bases left unmatched: 5. The CDR3 runs 15 residues.

Regarding this clone: The sequenced fragment ends 3 residues before the CDR3 boundary, so the rest is inferred from the germline J gene. This sequence joins TRBV7-2 and TRBJ2-7, with 10 bases that match TRBD1. The ends lost 5 bases at V and 5 bases at J; junction bases unmatched: 9. The V gene's germline CDR1 is SGHTA and CDR2 FQGNSA. This CDR3 comprises 15 residues. CDR3 DNA, as far as it was read: TGTGCCAGCAGCCCCGGGGGACAGGGGAGTAACGAG. Translated: CASSPGGQGSNE. The whole CDR3 protein reads CASSPGGQGSNEQYF.

The table lists this clone with a few counts. From the germline J gene comes the end of the CDR3, since the read stops 3 residues before it. The chain uses TRBV19 and TRBJ1-6, with TRBD1 identical over 8 bases. CDR3 size: 13 residues. Unmatched junction bases numbered 2, after V lost 6 bases and J lost 7 bases. Germline V gene lookup returns CDR1 LNHDA and CDR2 SQIVND (reference sequence). Incomplete CDR3 DNA: TGTGCCAGTAGCACAGGGGGGAATTCACCC. Translating it yields CASSTGGNSP. The CDR3 in full is CASSTGGNSPLHF.

Regarding this clone: The read falls 3 residues short of the CDR3 end, and the missing part is taken from the germline J gene. V and J are TRBV7-9 and TRBJ1-2; TRBD1 agrees at 7 bases. Per germline, CDR1 SEHNR and CDR2 FQNEAQ (reference sequence). The V and J ends lost 1 base and 5 bases, in that order; junction bases with no gene match: 4. The CDR3 has 14 residues. CDR3 amino acids: CASSLEDRVYGYTF. CDR3 bases read: TGTGCCAGCAGCTTAGAAGACAGGGTTTATGGC.